This T cell receptor (beta chain) emerged from a study of Graves' ophthalmopathy and Graves' hyperthyroidism. In germline, CDR1 is LNHDA, CDR2 SQIVND (reference sequence). CDR3 length: 15 amino acids. V was trimmed by 9 bases and J by 1 base, leaving 18 bases between them. TCR beta CDR3 regions were amplified from RNA transcripts. The first-round RT-PCR employed HTBI primers together with the Qiagen OneStep RT-PCR kit. A multiplex PCR was then performed as the second round. TCRdb analysed the multiplex PCR reads with MiXCR anew, one entry per CDR3 protein. The repertoire has under 400,000 distinct CDR3 sequences, roughly 17% of them found once; the top ten carry 9% to 15%. Enrollment excluded any patients with other autoimmune diseases, uncontrolled infections, pregnancy or lactation. On this clonotype itself: No antigen is known for it.

Points from the study as a whole: Most thyroid-expanded clonotypes exceeding 0.001 frequency were also found in blood. From stable hyperthyroidism, ophthalmopathy was separated by a 13-signature model with just over 85% sensitivity and approximately 81% specificity.

The TCR was taken from an adult man with Graves' ophthalmopathy. The rearrangement uses TRBV19 and TRBJ1-1; D might be TRBD1 (6 bases). Sequencing was carried out using peripheral blood. The CDR3 DNA reads as TGTGCCAGGGGGATGGGGGGGCAAAAGAACACTGAAGCTTTCTTT. Protein product: CARGMGGQKNTEAFF.